This T cell receptor (beta chain) was obtained from a study of CD8 T cells in Susac syndrome. RNA was extracted with the RNeasy kit, and a quantity of about 0.45 to 1 ug was reverse transcribed using random hexamers. TCRdb analysed the immunoSEQ multiplex PCR reads with MiXCR anew, one entry per CDR3 protein. The sample shows about 120,000 distinct CDR3 sequences, 96% of them seen only once. The CDR3 runs to 14 residues. The ends were cut back, 6 bases at V and 6 bases at J, with 16 bases in the middle. The germline V gene encodes CDR1 LNHDA and CDR2 SQIVND (reference sequence). The chain employs TRBV19 and TRBJ2-3, with D tentatively TRBD2 (5 bases). The TCR comes from a human donor with Susac syndrome. Sequenced input: CD4+ T cells from PBMCs. CDR3: CASRNPAGTDTQYF. CDR3 DNA sequence: TGTGCCAGTAGAAACCCGGCGGGTACGGATACGCAGTATTTT. Drawing the rest from reference TRBV19 and TRBJ2-3, the complete variable domain is DGGITQSPKYLFRKEGQNVTLSCEQNLNHDAMYWYRQDPGQGLRLIYYSQIVNDFQKGDIAEGYSVSREKKESFPLTVTSAQKNPTAFYLCASRNPAGTDTQYFGPGTRLTVL.